This T cell receptor (beta chain) was profiled in a study of breast tumors, draining lymph nodes, adjacent tissues. Whole-study results and caveats: The lymph node origin of tumor T cells was framed as consistent with a hypothesis, not demonstrated. Tumor and nontumor repertoires were significantly more similar in luminal-like than in basal-like breast cancer. Data fit most tumor T cells coming from lymph node, expanding in tumor. Compared with lymph nodes, tumors were less diverse; compared with nontumor tissue, more.

The lymph nodes were axillary draining lymph nodes from breast cancer patients. The sample holds a few counts of this clonotype. Its antigen remains unknown. A junction end diverges from the germline sequence, so it may reflect a read error. This CDR3 has 11 residues. CDR1 SGHAT and CDR2 FQNNGV come from the germline V gene. TCRdb reprocessed the multiplex PCR reads via MiXCR and lists one record per CDR3 protein. This sample has 290,000 or so distinct CDR3 sequences, with over 30% found just once. The sample comprised axillary lymph node tissue. This TCR was sampled from a female donor with breast cancer. Some clones in this sample may be carry-over from other donors' samples. This chain links TRBV11-2 with TRBJ2-5; D is uncertain. CDR3 DNA sequence: TGTGCCAGCAGCCTTAAAGAGACCCCGTACTTC. Its translation is CASSLKETPYF.